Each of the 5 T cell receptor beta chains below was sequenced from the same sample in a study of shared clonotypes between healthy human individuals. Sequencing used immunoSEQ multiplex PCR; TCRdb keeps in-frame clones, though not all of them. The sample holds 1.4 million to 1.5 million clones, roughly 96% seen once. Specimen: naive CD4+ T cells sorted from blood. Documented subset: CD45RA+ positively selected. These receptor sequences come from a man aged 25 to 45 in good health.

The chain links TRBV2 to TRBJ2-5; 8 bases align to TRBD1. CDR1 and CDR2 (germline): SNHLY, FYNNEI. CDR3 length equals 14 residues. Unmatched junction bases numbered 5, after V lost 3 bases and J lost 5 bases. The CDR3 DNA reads TGTGCCAGCAGTGACAGGGGGCTCAGGGAGACCCAGTACTTC. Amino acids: CASSDRGLRETQYF.

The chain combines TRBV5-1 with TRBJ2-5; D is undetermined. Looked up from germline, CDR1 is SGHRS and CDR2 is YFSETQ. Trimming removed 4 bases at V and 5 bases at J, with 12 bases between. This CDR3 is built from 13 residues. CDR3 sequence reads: CASSGLTLETQYF. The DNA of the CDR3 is TGCGCCAGCAGCGGCCTCACGTTGGAGACCCAGTACTTC.

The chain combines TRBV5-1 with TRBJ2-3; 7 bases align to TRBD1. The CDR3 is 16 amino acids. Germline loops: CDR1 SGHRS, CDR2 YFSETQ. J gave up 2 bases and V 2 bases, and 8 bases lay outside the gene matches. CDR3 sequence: CASSFSPTGHTDTQYF. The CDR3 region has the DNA TGCGCCAGCAGCTTCAGTCCGACAGGGCACACAGATACGCAGTATTTT.

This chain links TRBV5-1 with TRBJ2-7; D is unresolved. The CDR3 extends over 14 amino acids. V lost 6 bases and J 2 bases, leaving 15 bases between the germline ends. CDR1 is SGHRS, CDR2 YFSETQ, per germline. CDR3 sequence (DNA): TGCGCCAGCACCGAGTCCCTTCCCACCTACGAGCAGTACTTC. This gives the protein CASTESLPTYEQYF.

CDR3 sequence reads: CASSDTSGSIHYEQYF. CDR3 in DNA: TGTGCCAGCAGTGATACTAGCGGGAGCATCCACTACGAGCAGTACTTC. The V call is TRBV2, the J call TRBJ2-7, with TRBD2 identical over 11 bases. V trimming: 3 bases; J trimming: 3 bases; junction bases outside the gene matches: 7. The CDR3 length is 16 residues. Germline V gene lookup returns CDR1 SNHLY and CDR2 FYNNEI.